The present T cell receptor (beta chain) was sequenced within a study of Graves' ophthalmopathy and Graves' hyperthyroidism. CDR1 is WSHSY, CDR2 SAAADI, per germline. Trimming removed 5 bases at V and 6 bases at J, with 13 bases between. The CDR3 extends over 14 amino acids. This clonotype was found a few times. No antigen is known for it. Study outcomes and limitations: Among expanded thyroid clonotypes above 0.001 frequency, most also occurred in blood.

CDR3 regions of TCR beta were amplified from RNA transcripts. The first-round RT-PCR employed HTBI primers together with the Qiagen OneStep RT-PCR kit. A multiplex PCR was then performed as the second round. TCRdb called the multiplex PCR reads again in MiXCR, with one record for every CDR3 protein. The sample consists of about 590,000 distinct CDR3 sequences, about two fifths of them appearing once. The sequence derives from an adult man with Graves' hyperthyroidism. The sequenced material came from peripheral blood or thyroid tissue (not recorded which). This chain uses TRBV10-2 with TRBJ2-2; possibly TRBD2 for D (5 bases). CDR3 nucleotides: TGCGCCAGCAGTACTAGTCTCGAACCCGGGGAGCTGTTTTTT. Amino acids: CASSTSLEPGELFF.